A selection of T cell receptor beta chains follows, all from one sample in a study of naive and memory T cell subsets. TCRdb reprocessed the UMI-ligation and nested PCR reads with MiXCR, giving one entry per CDR3 protein. The sample yields more than 20,000 distinct CDR3 sequences, 6% seen once. The starting material was skin, obtained from a tuberculin skin test site. The receptors stem from an adult in good health. CDR3s include the opening cysteine and the closing phenylalanine or tryptophan. Clone size is stated in some rows and not others, as once, few, many or a class when expanded.

TRBJ1-2 many TRBV7-2 CASSPRYQGGYTF
TRBJ2-7 once TRBV6-6 CASSDSGGRGSAYERYF
TRBJ1-2 . TRBV7-9 CASSSFIGTGAIIYGYTF
TRBJ2-7 many TRBV29-1 CSVEDPRGRASYEQYF
TRBJ2-1 many TRBV3-1 CASSAHGSYNEQFF
TRBJ1-3 . TRBV28 CASSLRGNTIYF
TRBJ2-4 many TRBV7-6 CASSQGREGALQYF
TRBJ1-2 . TRBV7-8 CASSFRGGNYGYTF
TRBJ2-1 medium-sized TRBV7-2 CASSPRTGKVFF
TRBJ1-1 many TRBV30 CAWRGKGAGTEAFF
TRBJ2-3 few TRBV12-3/TRBV12-4 CASSHGLAGAGDTQYF
TRBJ2-4 few TRBV4-1 CASSQVDTVAKNIQYF
TRBJ1-1 . TRBV11-2 CASSSATEAFF
TRBJ2-1 many TRBV28 CASRRGVMGEVPNEQFF
TRBJ2-7 many TRBV2 CASSEGVALGQYF
TRBJ2-1 medium-sized TRBV6-1 CASSEEWAGSRRNEQFF
TRBJ2-6 many TRBV6-2/TRBV6-3 CASSYGEGSGANVLTF
TRBJ1-6 few TRBV30 CAWSRGGGGRNSPLHF
TRBJ1-3 many TRBV12-3/TRBV12-4 CASSQELAGNTIYF
TRBJ2-5 many TRBV12-3/TRBV12-4 CASSAQGSVKETQYF
TRBJ2-4 many TRBV5-1 CASSPQGGGVAKNIQYF
TRBJ1-2 many TRBV29-1 CSVDPTENNYGYTF
TRBJ1-2 . TRBV28 CASRGTFYGYTF
TRBJ2-1 . TRBV10-3 CAISESGLAGLNEQFF
TRBJ1-1 . TRBV7-2 CASSQRGGRHTEAFF
TRBJ2-6 few TRBV6-1 CASTSGGSSGANVLTF
TRBJ2-2 few TRBV5-6 CASSFSTTGELFF
TRBJ2-1 . TRBV27 CASSTPGLYEQFF
TRBJ1-3 many TRBV20-1 CSVIQGASGNTIYF
TRBJ1-5 many TRBV6-2/TRBV6-3 CASSKLQGAQPQHF
TRBJ1-1 many TRBV6-6 CASRAGTNKNTEAFF
TRBJ1-1 many TRBV18 CASSLRGEQTEAFF
TRBJ2-2 medium-sized TRBV2 CASRGDRGWITGELFF
TRBJ2-7 many TRBV2 CASSETGGISYEQYF
TRBJ2-1 few TRBV6-5 CASSRYNSVYNEQFF
TRBJ1-1 many TRBV7-2 CASSLPGAEAFF
TRBJ2-7 many TRBV13 CASSSRLHPGEQYF
TRBJ2-5 many TRBV5-4 CASSLYGSRVAWETQYF
TRBJ1-6 medium-sized TRBV4-1 CASSLERQGRSYNSPLHF
TRBJ2-7 many TRBV15 CATRGAFYEQYF
TRBJ2-1 . TRBV9 CASSVGVVNEQFF
TRBJ2-1 many TRBV14 CASSQGGSGRQGEQFF
TRBJ2-1 many TRBV12-5 CASGTAGNEQFF
TRBJ2-3 many TRBV11-2 CASSGKSGSSSTDTQYF
TRBJ2-5 many TRBV7-8 CASRDSGRAGETQYF
TRBJ1-2 . TRBV14 CASSPWGPYGYTF
TRBJ2-7 many TRBV7-9 CASSFSTSGRVYEQYF
TRBJ2-7 many TRBV12-3/TRBV12-4 CASSPGLVPYEQYF
TRBJ2-1 few TRBV4-1 CASSRKKREGQVNEQFF
TRBJ2-7 many TRBV20-1 CSASSTDSHEQYF
TRBJ2-7 few TRBV27 CASSLWGGRGWEQYF
TRBJ1-1 . TRBV12-3/TRBV12-4 CASSLVLGWAFF
TRBJ2-4 many TRBV20-1 CSAPYSGRYTKNIQYF
TRBJ2-7 many TRBV7-2 CASRPGARYYEQYF
TRBJ1-5 . TRBV18 CASSPPGTASNQPQHF
TRBJ2-7 . TRBV4-1 CASSPTLAGPYEQYF
TRBJ1-1 many TRBV7-9 CASSRIGGSADTEAFF
TRBJ1-2 many TRBV20-1 CSARPLPGRDAYGYTF
TRBJ2-3 . TRBV27 CASSRYHGSAGRTDTQYF
TRBJ2-3 . TRBV3-1 CASSLQGALVDTQYF